The 14 T cell receptor beta chains below were found in one sample sequenced in a study of T cell responses to AZD1222 COVID-19 vaccine. The assay was immunoSEQ multiplex PCR, and TCRdb's table has in-frame clones only and misses some. The table lists 150,000 or so clones, about 92% of them singletons. The source material was peripheral blood, sampled 28 days after the second AZD1222 dose. All receptors derive from an adult who received the AZD1222 COVID-19 vaccine.

The rearrangement links TRBV28 to TRBJ2-1; 7 nucleotides match TRBD1. Germline trimming cut 5 bases from V and 9 bases from J; bases unmatched to any gene: 19. Germline CDR1 and CDR2: MDHEN and SYDVKM. This CDR3 has 17 amino acids. The CDR3 reads CASSQDFRFTQGFEQFF. The CDR3 coding sequence is TGTGCCAGCAGTCAAGATTTCCGATTTACACAGGGGTTTGAGCAGTTCTTC.

V gene TRBV5-6 combines with J gene TRBJ1-2; D gene ambiguous. Germline CDR1 is SGHDT and CDR2 is YYEEEE. With 1 base removed from V and 8 bases from J, the gap between germline ends came to 9 bases. The CDR3 has 12 amino acids. CDR3 residues: CASSLTGKGYTF. The CDR3 DNA reads as TGTGCCAGCAGCTTGACTGGCAAGGGCTACACCTTC.

The CDR3 here is CASSFFKGGPDGYTF. Written as DNA, the CDR3 is TGTGCCAGCAGTTTTTTTAAAGGGGGACCGGACGGCTACACCTTC. The chain carries TRBV28 and TRBJ1-2, with a possible D match to TRBD1 (6 bases). Germline V gene sequence: CDR1 MDHEN, CDR2 SYDVKM. Trimming pared 3 bases from V and 8 bases from J, leaving 19 bases between. The CDR3 loop spans 15 amino acids.

V and J are TRBV6-2 or TRBV6-3 and TRBJ1-2; D gene uncertain. Germline CDR1 is MNHEY and CDR2 is SVGEGT. The V end was cut by 0 bases, the J end by 6 bases, with 11 bases between. CDR3 length: 14 amino acids. CDR3 in amino acids: CASSYSMRAHGYTF. The CDR3 region has the DNA TGTGCCAGCAGTTACTCGATGAGGGCCCATGGCTACACCTTC.

The chain uses TRBV7-2 and TRBJ2-3; 10 nucleotides agree with TRBD1. V was clipped by 3 bases and J by 0 bases; unmatched bases: 3. This CDR3 comprises 16 residues. Germline V lookup: CDR1 SGHTA, CDR2 FQGNSA. For the CDR3, the DNA is TGTGCCAGCAGCTTCGACAGGGGGCATAGCACAGATACGCAGTATTTT. It specifies CASSFDRGHSTDTQYF.

This sequence joins TRBV28 and TRBJ2-3, with D tentatively TRBD2 (5 bases). Germline V lookup: CDR1 MDHEN, CDR2 SYDVKM. The V gene lost 6 bases and the J gene lost 0 bases, with 13 bases spanning the gap. This CDR3 is built from 15 residues. The CDR3 loop is CASSNPEGSTDTQYF. CDR3 nucleotide sequence: TGTGCCAGCAGCAACCCTGAGGGTAGCACAGATACGCAGTATTTT.

The chain employs TRBV6-4 and TRBJ2-7; no clear D gene. Germline CDR1 reads MRHNA; CDR2 reads SNTAGT. Trimming removed 9 bases at V and 3 bases at J, with 18 bases between. The CDR3 totals 14 residues. The CDR3 DNA sequence: TGTGCCAGTCCTCCTACGTACCTCAGCTACGAGCAGTACTTC. Protein: CASPPTYLSYEQYF.

V gene TRBV5-1 combines with J gene TRBJ1-5, with D uncertain. The germline V and J ends were trimmed by 0 bases and 6 bases, with 16 bases remaining between them. This CDR3 is built from 16 residues. The germline CDR1 and CDR2 sequences are SGHRS and YFSETQ. This CDR3 is CASSLDPFGGSQPQHF. CDR3 in DNA: TGCGCCAGCAGCTTGGATCCGTTTGGTGGTAGTCAGCCCCAGCATTTT.

V gene TRBV7-3 combines with J gene TRBJ2-1; the match to TRBD2 covers 9 bases. The germline CDR1 and CDR2 sequences are SGHTA and FQGTGA. V was pared by 4 bases and J by 9 bases, with 10 bases of the junction left unmatched. This CDR3 comprises 15 residues. This CDR3 is CASSSLAGTLGEQFF. For the CDR3, the DNA is TGTGCCAGCAGCTCGCTAGCGGGAACTCTCGGTGAGCAGTTCTTC. The entire variable domain, with the rest obtained from reference TRBV7-3 and TRBJ2-1, is as follows: GAGVSQTPSNKVTEKGKYVELRCDPISGHTALYWYRQSLGQGPEFLIYFQGTGAADDSGLPNDRFFAVRPEGSVSTLKIQRTERGDSAVYLCASSSLAGTLGEQFFGPGTRLTVL.

This clone is a singleton in its sample. The CDR3 DNA sequence: TGTGCCAGCAGCTTGAGCAGGGGGATGACTCAGCCCCAGCATTTT. This gives the protein CASSLSRGMTQPQHF. This chain uses TRBV7-2 with TRBJ1-5, with 7 bases lining up with TRBD1. The germline CDR1 and CDR2 sequences are SGHTA and FQGNSA. J was trimmed by 6 bases and V by 3 bases; bases with no gene match: 8. The CDR3 extends over 15 amino acids.

CDR3 region: CASSAGGGRPNYGYTF. The CDR3 DNA reads TGCGCCAGCAGCGCCGGAGGGGGCAGACCCAACTATGGCTACACCTTC. The chain combines TRBV5-1 with TRBJ1-2; 7 bases are a match to TRBD1. V shed 4 bases, J shed 2 bases, and the junction held 11 bases outside the gene matches. The CDR3 spans 16 residues. Germline loops: CDR1 SGHRS, CDR2 YFSETQ.

In its sample, this clone was seen a few times. This chain joins TRBV4-1 and TRBJ1-2; 8 bases are shared with TRBD1. V was clipped by 0 bases and J by 4 bases; unmatched bases: 4. The CDR3 has 15 residues. Germline values: CDR1 MGHRA, CDR2 YSYEKL. CDR3 region: CASSQDRGLGYGYTF. CDR3 DNA: TGCGCCAGCAGCCAAGACAGGGGGCTGGGCTATGGCTACACCTTC.

The V gene is TRBV7-3, the J gene TRBJ2-1, with D hard to call. The germline V gene has CDR1 SGHTA and CDR2 FQGTGA. CDR3 length: 12 residues. V was pared by 5 bases and J by 5 bases, with 7 bases between. CDR3 nucleotides: TGTGCCAGCAGCACCAATGACAATGAGCAGTTCTTC. Its protein is CASSTNDNEQFF.

This chain joins TRBV20-1 and TRBJ2-3; a weak D match, TRBD2 (6 bases). The CDR3 has 14 amino acids. Trimming took off 3 bases at V and 2 bases at J, with 12 bases between the two ends. CDR1 is DFQATT and CDR2 is SNEGSKA in the germline V gene (reference sequence). The CDR3 is CSASLGSDTDTQYF. The CDR3 region has the DNA TGCAGTGCTAGTCTCGGGAGTGACACAGATACGCAGTATTTT.